The sequence of this T cell receptor beta chain was determined in a study of cytomegalovirus exposure and HLA in healthy donors. General study results and limits: Exclusion as indistinguishable affected some V segments, including TRBV6-2 and TRBV6-3. Reportedly, fewer N-insertions than the approximately 690-donor mean appeared in an Asian-associated ancestry cluster in a later analysis. Diagnosis of cytomegalovirus status made by the classifier reportedly showed high specificity and sensitivity.

Concerning this clone: Its antigen is not identified. At one end, the junction sequence differs from germline, possibly due to a read error.

Amplification used 60 Vbeta primers and 13 Jbeta primers. The repertoire was sequenced with immunoSEQ multiplex PCR; TCRdb's copy has only in-frame clones and lacks some. The sample consists of over 150,000 clones, 77% of them appearing once. The germline gives CDR1 SEHNR, CDR2 FQNEAQ (reference sequence). The CDR3 runs to 14 residues. This sequence originates from a woman in her thirties or forties in good health and CMV-seropositive. Input material: PBMCs. The V and J genes are TRBV7-9 and TRBJ2-1; 9 positions agree with TRBD1. The CDR3 loop is CSSSFGTGSNEQFF. The CDR3 DNA is TGTTCCAGCAGCTTCGGGACAGGGTCCAATGAGCAGTTCTTC.